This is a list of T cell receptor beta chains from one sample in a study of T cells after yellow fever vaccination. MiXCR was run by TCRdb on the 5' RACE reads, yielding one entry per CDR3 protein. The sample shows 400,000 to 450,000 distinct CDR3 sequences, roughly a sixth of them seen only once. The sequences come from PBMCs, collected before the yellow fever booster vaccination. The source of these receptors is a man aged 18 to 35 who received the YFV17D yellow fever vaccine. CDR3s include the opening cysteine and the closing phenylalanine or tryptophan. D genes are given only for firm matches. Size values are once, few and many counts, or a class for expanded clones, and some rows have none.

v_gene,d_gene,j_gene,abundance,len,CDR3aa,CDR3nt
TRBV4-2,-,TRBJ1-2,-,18,CASSQDGRWTSSPSGYTF,TGTGCCAGCAGCCAAGATGGGCGGTGGACGTCGTCCCCCTCTGGCTACACCTTC
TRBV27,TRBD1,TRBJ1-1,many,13,CASTGQGYTEAFF,TGTGCCAGCACGGGACAGGGGTACACTGAAGCTTTCTTT
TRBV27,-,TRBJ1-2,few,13,CASAFGRNYGYTF,TGTGCCAGCGCCTTTGGGAGAAACTATGGCTACACCTTC
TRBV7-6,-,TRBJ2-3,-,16,CASSSPSAGGSDTQYF,TGTGCCAGCAGCTCTCCTTCGGCAGGGGGGTCAGATACTCAGTATTTT
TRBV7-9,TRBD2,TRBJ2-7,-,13,CASSFTSEYEQYF,TGTGCCAGCAGCTTTACTAGCGAGTACGAGCAGTACTTC
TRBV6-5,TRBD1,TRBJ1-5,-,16,CASSHFGTDSNQPQHF,TGTGCCAGCAGCCACTTCGGGACAGACAGCAATCAGCCCCAGCATTTT
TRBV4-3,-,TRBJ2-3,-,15,CASSQGTQGGDTQYF,TGCGCCAGCAGCCAAGGCACCCAGGGGGGGGATACGCAGTATTTT
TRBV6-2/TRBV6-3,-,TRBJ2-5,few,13,CASTTGRMETQYF,TGTGCCAGCACCACGGGTAGAATGGAGACCCAGTACTTC
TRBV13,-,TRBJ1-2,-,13,CASSSVTGYGYTF,TGTGCCAGCAGCTCGGTGACTGGCTATGGCTACACCTTC
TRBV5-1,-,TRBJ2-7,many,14,CASNLGGVSYEQYF,TGCGCCAGCAACCTCGGTGGGGTATCCTACGAGCAGTACTTC
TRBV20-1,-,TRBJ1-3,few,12,CSARGPGNTIYF,TGCAGTGCTAGGGGTCCGGGAAACACCATATATTTT
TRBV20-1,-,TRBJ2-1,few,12,CRAIRGFDEQFF,TGCAGGGCTATCAGGGGTTTTGATGAGCAGTTCTTC
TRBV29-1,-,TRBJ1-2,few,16,CSQAGNLASSGYGYTF,TGCAGCCAAGCTGGGAACCTCGCATCCTCAGGCTATGGCTACACCTTC
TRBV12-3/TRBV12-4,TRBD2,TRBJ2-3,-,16,CASSHSAAGVADTQYF,TGTGCCAGCAGTCACAGCGCGGCGGGGGTGGCAGATACGCAGTATTTT
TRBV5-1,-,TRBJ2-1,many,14,CASSRDGSYNEQFF,TGCGCCAGCAGCCGGGACGGCTCCTACAATGAGCAGTTCTTC
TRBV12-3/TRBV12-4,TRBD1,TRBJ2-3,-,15,CASSRDRVSADTQYF,TGTGCCAGCAGTCGGGACAGGGTGTCCGCAGATACGCAGTATTTT
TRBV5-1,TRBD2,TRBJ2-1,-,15,CASASGTSGADEQFF,TGCGCCAGCGCCTCGGGGACTAGCGGGGCGGATGAGCAGTTCTTC
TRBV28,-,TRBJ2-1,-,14,CASNEVRAYNEQFF,TGTGCCAGCAACGAGGTTAGGGCCTACAATGAGCAGTTCTTC
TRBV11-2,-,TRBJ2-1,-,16,CASSFQGAALIGEQFF,TGTGCCAGCAGCTTCCAAGGGGCGGCCCTAATCGGTGAGCAGTTCTTC
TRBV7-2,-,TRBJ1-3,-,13,CASSDDPGNTIYF,TGTGCCAGCAGCGACGATCCTGGAAACACCATATATTTT
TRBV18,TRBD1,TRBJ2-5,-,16,CASSPRGTGGSETQYF,TGTGCCAGCTCACCCCGGGGGACAGGGGGAAGCGAGACCCAGTACTTC
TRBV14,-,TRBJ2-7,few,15,CASSQGRYLGYEQYF,TGTGCCAGCAGCCAAGGGCGCTATTTGGGGTACGAGCAGTACTTC
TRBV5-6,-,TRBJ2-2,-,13,CASSRQRTGELFF,TGTGCCAGCAGCCGCCAGAGGACCGGGGAGCTGTTTTTT
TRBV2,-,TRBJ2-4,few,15,CASSDAGLAKNIQYF,TGTGCCAGCAGTGATGCAGGGCTAGCCAAAAACATTCAGTACTTC
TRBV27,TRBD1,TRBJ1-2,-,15,CASSPNWRGRYGYTF,TGTGCCAGCAGTCCCAATTGGAGGGGGCGGTATGGCTACACCTTC
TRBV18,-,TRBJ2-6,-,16,CASSPGRGPGANVLTF,TGTGCCAGCTCACCGGGCAGAGGTCCTGGGGCCAACGTCCTGACTTTC
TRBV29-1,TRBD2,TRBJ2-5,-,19,CSVEGVAGGLTAPPSTQYF,TGCAGCGTTGAAGGGGTAGCGGGGGGGCTTACGGCCCCCCCCTCGACCCAGTACTTC
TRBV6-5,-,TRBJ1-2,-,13,CASSYSRDYGYTF,TGTGCCAGCAGTTACAGCAGAGACTATGGCTACACCTTC
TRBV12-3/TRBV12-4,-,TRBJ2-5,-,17,CASSLAGLKGGQETQYF,TGTGCCAGCAGTTTAGCCGGACTAAAGGGGGGGCAAGAGACCCAGTACTTC
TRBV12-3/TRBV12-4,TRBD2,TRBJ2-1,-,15,CATTYFGGTYNEQFF,TGTGCCACCACCTATTTCGGGGGGACCTACAATGAGCAGTTCTTC
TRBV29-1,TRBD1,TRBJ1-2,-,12,CSVEGTEHGYTF,TGCAGCGTTGAGGGGACAGAGCATGGCTACACCTTC
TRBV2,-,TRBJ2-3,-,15,CATSPAWRDSDTQYF,TGTGCCACCTCCCCCGCCTGGCGGGACTCAGATACGCAGTATTTT
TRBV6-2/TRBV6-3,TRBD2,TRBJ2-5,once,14,CASRLAGGIETQYF,TGTGCCAGCAGACTAGCGGGGGGGATAGAGACCCAGTACTTC
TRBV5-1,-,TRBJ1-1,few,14,CASSFNAGSTEAFF,TGCGCCAGCAGCTTCAACGCAGGGTCCACTGAAGCTTTCTTT
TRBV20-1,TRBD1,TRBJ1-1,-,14,CSARDRTGSIEAFF,TGCAGTGCTAGAGATCGGACAGGGAGTATTGAAGCTTTCTTT
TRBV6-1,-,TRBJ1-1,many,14,CASSDDIWSTEAFF,TGTGCCAGCAGTGACGATATATGGAGCACTGAAGCTTTCTTT
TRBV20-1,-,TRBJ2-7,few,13,CSAVRDTAYEQYF,TGCAGTGCCGTCCGGGACACTGCCTACGAGCAGTACTTC
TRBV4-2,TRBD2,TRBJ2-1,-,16,CASSRVAGGLWNEQFF,TGTGCCAGCAGCCGGGTAGCGGGGGGGCTCTGGAATGAGCAGTTCTTC
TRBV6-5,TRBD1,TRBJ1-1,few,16,CASSYSYGTGGQGAFF,TGTGCCAGCAGTTACTCTTACGGGACAGGGGGTCAGGGGGCTTTCTTT
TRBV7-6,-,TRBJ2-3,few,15,CASSRKAGYADTQYF,TGTGCCAGCAGTCGCAAGGCGGGGTACGCAGATACGCAGTATTTT
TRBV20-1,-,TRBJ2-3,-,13,CSAPSNSADTQYF,TGCAGTGCCCCGAGTAATAGCGCAGATACGCAGTATTTT
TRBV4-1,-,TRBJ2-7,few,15,CASSQLDSGMDEQYF,TGCGCCAGCAGCCAATTGGACAGCGGCATGGACGAGCAGTACTTC
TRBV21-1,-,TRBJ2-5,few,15,CASSNDFLGGETQYF,TGTGCCAGCAGCAACGACTTTCTAGGTGGGGAGACCCAGTACTTC
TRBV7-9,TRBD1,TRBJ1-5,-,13,CASSPTGVQPQHF,TGTGCCAGCAGCCCGACAGGGGTGCAGCCCCAGCATTTT
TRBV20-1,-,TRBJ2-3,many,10,CSPFTDTQYF,TGCAGTCCCTTCACAGATACGCAGTATTTT
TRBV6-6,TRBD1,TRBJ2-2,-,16,CASSYTGTAPGGELFF,TGTGCCAGCAGTTACACCGGGACAGCCCCCGGCGGGGAGCTGTTTTTT
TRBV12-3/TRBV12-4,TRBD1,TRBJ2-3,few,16,CASSFGSGTGTDTQYF,TGTGCCAGCAGTTTCGGTTCCGGGACAGGCACAGATACGCAGTATTTT
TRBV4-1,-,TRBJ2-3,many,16,CASSLHQGPGTDTQYF,TGCGCCAGCAGCCTGCATCAGGGGCCTGGCACAGATACGCAGTATTTT
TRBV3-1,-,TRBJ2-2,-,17,CASSQRRQDKNTGELFF,TGTGCCAGCAGCCAAAGGCGGCAGGACAAGAACACCGGGGAGCTGTTTTTT
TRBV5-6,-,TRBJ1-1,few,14,CASSSGQRNTEAFF,TGTGCCAGCAGTTCAGGACAGAGGAACACTGAAGCTTTCTTT